This T cell receptor beta chain was identified during a study of blood T cell repertoires in COVID-19. Background on the study: Material from acute and convalescent COVID-19 was sourced from the United States, Italy and Spain. The cDNA or gDNA used as material had been derived from T cells, B-cell-depleted T cells, or PBMCs.

How the authors handled the data: Estimation of nucleated cell counts relied on the amplification of reference gene primers. The assay was immunoSEQ multiplex PCR, and TCRdb's table has in-frame clones only and misses some. The DNA was the basis for D and trimming; V, J and clone size are from that table. The sample yields approximately 150,000 clones, around nine tenths seen once. There are 14 residues in the CDR3. Germline CDR1 and CDR2: LNHDA and SQIVND (reference sequence). After removal of 7 bases from V and 8 bases from J, the junction contained 13 bases not matched to a gene. This receptor was identified in a human donor in a cohort sampled during active COVID-19. The sequencing input was peripheral blood. The V and J genes are TRBV19 and TRBJ1-1; 7 positions match TRBD1. The CDR3 is CASTARQGSLEAFF. The CDR3 region has the DNA TGTGCCAGTACCGCTCGACAGGGATCTCTAGAAGCTTTCTTT.